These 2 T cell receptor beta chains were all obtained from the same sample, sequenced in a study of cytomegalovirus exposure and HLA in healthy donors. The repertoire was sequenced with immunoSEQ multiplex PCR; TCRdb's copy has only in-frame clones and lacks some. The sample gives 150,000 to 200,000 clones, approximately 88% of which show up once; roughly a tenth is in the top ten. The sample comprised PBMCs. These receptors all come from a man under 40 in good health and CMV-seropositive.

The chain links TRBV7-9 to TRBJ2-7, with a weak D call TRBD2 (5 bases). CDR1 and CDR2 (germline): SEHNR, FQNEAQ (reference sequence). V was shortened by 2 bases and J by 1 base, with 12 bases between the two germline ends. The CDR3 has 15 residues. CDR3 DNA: TGTGCCAGCAGCTTATTGTTGGAGGATTCCTACGAGCAGTACTTC. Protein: CASSLLLEDSYEQYF. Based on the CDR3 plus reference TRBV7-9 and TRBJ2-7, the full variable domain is DTGVSQNPRHKITKRGQNVTFRCDPISEHNRLYWYRQTLGQGPEFLTYFQNEAQLEKSRLLSDRFSAERPKGSFSTLEIQRTEQGDSAMYLCASSLLLEDSYEQYFGPGTRLTVT.

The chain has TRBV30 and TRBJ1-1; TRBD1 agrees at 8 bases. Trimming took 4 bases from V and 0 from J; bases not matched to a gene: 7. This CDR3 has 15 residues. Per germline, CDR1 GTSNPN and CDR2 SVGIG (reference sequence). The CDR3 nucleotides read TGTGCCTGGATGCTTGGGACAGGAGTGAACACTGAAGCTTTCTTT. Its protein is CAWMLGTGVNTEAFF.